This TCR beta chain was sequenced during a study of blood T cell repertoires in COVID-19. CDR3 length: 18 residues. Germline values: CDR1 MNHNS, CDR2 SASEGT. The junction had 14 bases not matched to a gene; V was cut back by 4 bases and J by 2 bases. Produced via immunoSEQ multiplex PCR; TCRdb's table is partial and in-frame only. The sample comprises about 270,000 clones, around 87% of which are singletons, and 2% to 3% rests with the top ten. The chain joins TRBV6-1 to TRBJ2-3, with TRBD2 matching over 8 bases. The sequenced material came from peripheral blood. The TCR originated in a woman in her 50s with acute or convalescent COVID-19. As DNA, the CDR3 is TGTGCCAGCAGTGCTTTCCTCGGGGGGGCGGGTGCCACAGATACGCAGTATTTT. Translated: CASSAFLGGAGATDTQYF.